This is a list of T cell receptor beta chains from one sample in a study of blood T cell repertoires in COVID-19. Produced via immunoSEQ multiplex PCR; TCRdb's table is partial and in-frame only. The table has 100,000 to 150,000 clones, about 79% seen once. The sample was peripheral blood. The receptors come from a woman in her sixties or seventies with acute or convalescent COVID-19. The CDR3 runs from the conserved cysteine through the conserved F or W. D genes are given only for firm matches.

J gene: TRBJ1-2; D gene: NA; V gene: TRBV7-9; CDR3 protein: CASSNTGPHGYTF
J gene: TRBJ1-1; D gene: NA; V gene: TRBV19; CDR3 protein: CASSILQKNTEAFF
J gene: TRBJ2-7; D gene: TRBD1; V gene: TRBV11-2; CDR3 protein: CASSLAGTGPYEQYF
J gene: TRBJ1-2; D gene: TRBD1; V gene: TRBV4-3; CDR3 protein: CASSWLPGDRGFSGYTF
J gene: TRBJ2-7; D gene: TRBD1; V gene: TRBV7-6; CDR3 protein: CASSFNPGQGAYEQYF
J gene: TRBJ1-2; D gene: NA; V gene: TRBV7-8; CDR3 protein: CASSLARVRSTDYGYTF
J gene: TRBJ2-2; D gene: TRBD1; V gene: TRBV5-6; CDR3 protein: CASSTPGQGLTGELFF
J gene: TRBJ1-1; D gene: NA; V gene: TRBV7-7; CDR3 protein: CASSSGRGTEAFF
J gene: TRBJ2-3; D gene: TRBD2; V gene: TRBV7-2; CDR3 protein: CASSSGGEATQYF
J gene: TRBJ2-6; D gene: NA; V gene: TRBV11-2; CDR3 protein: CASTQGGSISGANVLTF
J gene: TRBJ1-2; D gene: TRBD1; V gene: TRBV30; CDR3 protein: CAWLNQGENGYTF
J gene: TRBJ1-1; D gene: NA; V gene: TRBV29-1; CDR3 protein: CSARRQNTEAFF
J gene: TRBJ1-5; D gene: TRBD1; V gene: TRBV2; CDR3 protein: CASTPDRANQPQHF
J gene: TRBJ1-5; D gene: NA; V gene: TRBV18; CDR3 protein: CASSPREGNQPQHF
J gene: TRBJ1-1; D gene: NA; V gene: TRBV9; CDR3 protein: CASSVGRNTEAFF
J gene: TRBJ1-1; D gene: NA; V gene: TRBV21-1; CDR3 protein: CASSLRDMNTEAFF
J gene: TRBJ2-1; D gene: TRBD2; V gene: TRBV12-3/TRBV12-4; CDR3 protein: CASSPGLGGTFF
J gene: TRBJ2-2; D gene: NA; V gene: TRBV7-9; CDR3 protein: CASSLASGNTGELFF
J gene: TRBJ2-3; D gene: NA; V gene: TRBV10-1; CDR3 protein: CASFDRMRRAGTQYF
J gene: TRBJ2-3; D gene: NA; V gene: TRBV5-4; CDR3 protein: CASSLVGGGTDTQYF
J gene: TRBJ2-1; D gene: NA; V gene: TRBV5-6; CDR3 protein: CASSLQRDFPSSYNEQFF
J gene: TRBJ2-2; D gene: TRBD2; V gene: TRBV7-2; CDR3 protein: CASTSRGGLNTGELFF
J gene: TRBJ2-5; D gene: NA; V gene: TRBV7-2; CDR3 protein: CASSSHTKGGGQETQYF
J gene: TRBJ2-3; D gene: NA; V gene: TRBV11-2; CDR3 protein: CASSSPLTDTQYF
J gene: TRBJ2-2; D gene: NA; V gene: TRBV21-1; CDR3 protein: CASSKGPPGAGELFF
J gene: TRBJ2-5; D gene: TRBD2; V gene: TRBV18; CDR3 protein: CASSPFAQLREGQETQYF
J gene: TRBJ1-2; D gene: NA; V gene: TRBV7-9; CDR3 protein: CASSLGPQVGGYTF
J gene: TRBJ1-5; D gene: TRBD1; V gene: TRBV7-8; CDR3 protein: CASSLSGTGVRQPQHF
J gene: TRBJ2-5; D gene: NA; V gene: TRBV5-1; CDR3 protein: CASSLAGLKETQYF
J gene: TRBJ2-1; D gene: TRBD2; V gene: TRBV30; CDR3 protein: CAWKGRGGTNEQFF
J gene: TRBJ1-1; D gene: TRBD1; V gene: TRBV7-9; CDR3 protein: CASSPRTGLDTEAFF
J gene: TRBJ2-5; D gene: NA; V gene: TRBV18; CDR3 protein: CASSPYRLRGETQYF
J gene: TRBJ2-7; D gene: NA; V gene: TRBV6-2/TRBV6-3; CDR3 protein: CASSYSMGDGSYEQYF
J gene: TRBJ1-2; D gene: TRBD1; V gene: TRBV6-5; CDR3 protein: CASSRQGDNYGYTF
J gene: TRBJ2-3; D gene: TRBD2; V gene: TRBV24-1; CDR3 protein: CATSDLGRDTPTDTQYF
J gene: TRBJ1-2; D gene: NA; V gene: TRBV2; CDR3 protein: CASRTRYRGGRGYGYTF
J gene: TRBJ1-5; D gene: NA; V gene: TRBV5-4; CDR3 protein: CASSSSGGNQPQHF